This T cell receptor beta chain came from a study of OX40 agonist ivuxolimab in advanced cancers. Across the study: Around 40% of patients had received prior checkpoint inhibitor therapy.

Data came from immunoSEQ multiplex PCR; TCRdb stores just in-frame clones and leaves some out. The repertoire holds over 15,000 clones, with about four fifths as singletons. General study findings and limits: Nonresponders included some who also had low normalized T-cell clonal expansion. CD4+ and CD8+ blood T cells expanded clonally by week 6 at 0.1 to 3.0 mg/kg.

As regards this clone: Antigen: not known.

With baseline, cycle 4 day 1, and cycle 7 day 1 as timepoints, blood was sampled. The clonotype comes from an adult with an advanced solid tumor such as melanoma, head and neck, liver or kidney cancer. The sequences come from CD4+ or CD8+ T cells sorted from blood, collected in a trial of the OX40 agonist ivuxolimab.

CDR3 sequence (DNA): TGTGCCAGCAGTTTATCGAAGGGGTCGTCCGGGGAGCTGTTTTTT. Translating gives CASSLSKGSSGELFF. The chain carries TRBV27 and TRBJ2-2; a possible D gene is TRBD1 (5 bases). Germline-derived CDR1 and CDR2 are MNHEY and SMNVEV (reference sequence). V lost 0 bases to trimming and J lost 6 bases, with 11 bases between them. The CDR3 runs to 15 residues.